This T cell receptor (beta chain) was captured by sequencing in a study of T cell responses to AZD1222 COVID-19 vaccine. Study-level findings and limits: Breadth and depth of Spike-specific TCRs rose after two AZD1222 doses. Possibly, clonal diversity was underestimated; donors were largely white British and included more females. Spike was spanned by vaccine-associated CD4 TCRs, with dominance at 160-218 and 743-854. Baseline serology detected seropositivity in only a handful of AZD1222 recipients.

This clone was observed once. Antigen specificity is unknown. V was shortened by 2 bases and J by 4 bases, with 5 bases between the two germline ends. Germline V gene lookup returns CDR1 SGHVS and CDR2 FQNEAQ. CDR3 length: 13 amino acids. Generated by immunoSEQ multiplex PCR, the TCRdb table keeps only in-frame clones and is missing some. The data hold 70,000 to 95,000 clones, with 75% to 90% observed a single time. This sequence originates from an adult who received the AZD1222 COVID-19 vaccine. The chain is built from TRBV7-8 and TRBJ2-2; D is uncertain. The sequences come from peripheral blood, collected 28 days after the second AZD1222 dose. This CDR3 is CASSLPPTGELFF. CDR3 nucleotide sequence: TGTGCCAGCAGCTTACCCCCCACCGGGGAGCTGTTTTTT.